This passage covers 27 T cell receptor beta chains from one sample sequenced in a study of T cell changes during pregnancy in multiple sclerosis. Sequencing used immunoSEQ multiplex PCR; TCRdb keeps in-frame clones, though not all of them. The sample has approximately 60,000 clones; 93% are singletons. This specimen was CD4+ T cells from peripheral blood mononuclear cells, taken before pregnancy. Receptors were obtained from a female donor with multiple sclerosis, enrolled in a pregnancy study.

This clone was recorded only once. V is TRBV5-1 and J is TRBJ2-7, with 9 bases aligning to TRBD2. Germline lookup yields CDR1 SGHRS and CDR2 YFSETQ. The CDR3 contains 11 residues. J gave up 12 bases and V 7 bases, and 8 bases lay outside the gene matches. The CDR3 coding sequence is TGCGCCAGCGGGTTAGCGGGAGATGTGTACTTC. Translation: CASGLAGDVYF. The full variable domain, its missing parts supplied by reference TRBV5-1 and TRBJ2-7, is KAGVTQTPRYLIKTRGQQVTLSCSPISGHRSVSWYQQTPGQGLQFLFEYFSETQRNKGNFPGRFSGRQFSNSRSEMNVSTLELGDSALYLCASGLAGDVYFGPGTRLTVT.

This chain uses TRBV6-1 with TRBJ1-5; possibly TRBD1 for D (5 bases). Germline V gives CDR1 MNHNS, CDR2 SASEGT. Trimming removed 6 bases from V and 4 bases from J, with 10 bases in between. The CDR3 loop spans 13 amino acids. The CDR3 loop reads CASRSGWNQPQHF. In nucleotides, the CDR3 is TGTGCCAGCAGGTCAGGGTGGAATCAGCCCCAGCATTTT.

The chain joins TRBV11-2 to TRBJ1-1, with 7 bases that match TRBD1. Trimming cost V 4 bases and J 11 bases; bases outside gene matches: 7. This CDR3 has 12 residues. The germline gives CDR1 SGHAT, CDR2 FQNNGV. The chain's CDR3 is CASSSEGQSAFF. In DNA, the CDR3 is TGTGCCAGCAGCTCTGAGGGACAGTCGGCTTTCTTT.

CDR3 sequence reads: CASSPGVGGRRGEAFF. The CDR3, as DNA: TGTGCCAGCAGCCCTGGGGTGGGGGGGCGGCGTGGTGAAGCTTTCTTT. The chain links TRBV6-6 to TRBJ1-1, with D tentatively TRBD1 (6 bases). V was trimmed by 6 bases and J by 7 bases, leaving 24 bases between them. This CDR3 contains 16 residues. Per the germline V gene, CDR1 is MNHNY and CDR2 is SVGAGI (reference sequence).

This clone was detected once. The J gene is TRBJ2-2, the V gene TRBV5-1, with D unclear. CDR1 is SGHRS and CDR2 is YFSETQ in the germline V gene. Trimming pared 3 bases from V and 0 bases from J, leaving 6 bases between. The CDR3 spans 14 residues. The DNA for the CDR3 is TGCGCCAGCAGCTCCCAAACGAACACCGGGGAGCTGTTTTTT. It translates to CASSSQTNTGELFF.

This chain uses TRBV7-2 with TRBJ2-5; D is uncertain. This CDR3 comprises 13 residues. Germline V gives CDR1 SGHTA, CDR2 FQGNSA. Trimming took 0 bases from V and 1 from J, leaving 3 bases between them. The CDR3: CASSLARQETQYF. The CDR3 DNA reads as TGTGCCAGCAGCTTAGCCCGCCAAGAGACCCAGTACTTC.

The chain uses TRBV28 and TRBJ1-2; D is undetermined. The CDR3 is 12 amino acids. Trimming pared 5 bases from V and 1 base from J, leaving 5 bases between. Germline V lookup: CDR1 MDHEN, CDR2 SYDVKM. The CDR3 loop is CASSAVNYGYTF. The CDR3 nucleotides read TGTGCCAGCAGTGCGGTTAACTATGGCTACACCTTC.

The rearrangement links TRBV14 to TRBJ1-4; D is unclear. The CDR3 has 13 amino acids. In germline, CDR1 is SGHDN, CDR2 FVKESK. Trimming shortened V by 1 base and J by 13 bases, and 13 bases separated the two germline ends. Here the CDR3 reads CASSQVEALSLFF. The CDR3 nucleotides are TGTGCCAGCAGCCAAGTAGAGGCATTATCACTGTTTTTT.

V gene TRBV7-2 combines with J gene TRBJ1-2, with 7 bases aligning to TRBD1. The CDR3 loop spans 13 amino acids. V was pared by 11 bases and J by 4 bases, with 10 bases of the junction left unmatched. Germline V lookup: CDR1 SGHTA, CDR2 FQGNSA. CDR3 protein: CASSDRVPYGYTF. CDR3 DNA sequence: TGTGCCTCCTCCGACAGGGTGCCCTATGGCTACACCTTC.

CDR3 amino acids: CSIRQQNEKLFF. CDR3 sequence (DNA): TGCAGCATCCGACAGCAGAATGAAAAACTGTTTTTT. The chain carries TRBV29-1 and TRBJ1-4; weak D call: TRBD1 (5 bases). The CDR3 contains 12 residues. Between the trimmed V and J ends, which lost 8 bases and 5 bases, there was a span of 12 bases. Germline CDR1 SQVTM, CDR2 ANQGSEA.

The chain combines TRBV5-6 with TRBJ2-1; 9 nucleotides agree with TRBD2. Germline V gene data show CDR1 as SGHDT and CDR2 as YYEEEE. Trimming took 4 bases from V and 7 from J; bases not matched to a gene: 9. The CDR3 extends over 15 amino acids. DNA of the CDR3: TGTGCCAGCAGCGGCCCGGGACTAGCCAGAAATGAGCAGTTCTTC. Protein product: CASSGPGLARNEQFF. Combining the CDR3 with reference TRBV5-6 and TRBJ2-1 gives the whole variable domain DAGVTQSPTHLIKTRGQQVTLRCSPKSGHDTVSWYQQALGQGPQFIFQYYEEEERQRGNFPDRFSGHQFPNYSSELNVNALLLGDSALYLCASSGPGLARNEQFFGPGTRLTVL.

V gene TRBV18 combines with J gene TRBJ1-1, with D unresolved. The CDR3 consists of 14 residues. The V gene lost 2 bases and the J gene lost 1 base, with 8 bases spanning the gap. Germline V lookup: CDR1 KGHSH, CDR2 LQKENI. CDR3 region: CASSPTTQNTEAFF. CDR3 DNA sequence: TGTGCCAGCTCACCAACGACACAGAACACTGAAGCTTTCTTT.

This chain connects TRBV7-2 to TRBJ2-1; tentatively, D is TRBD1 (6 bases). This CDR3 contains 12 residues. The germline V gene encodes CDR1 SGHTA and CDR2 FQGNSA. V was shortened by 4 bases and J by 14 bases, with 15 bases between the two germline ends. CDR3: CASSYNREEEFF. Here the CDR3 DNA reads TGTGCCAGCAGCTATAACAGGGAAGAGGAGTTCTTC.

The chain couples TRBV11-2 to TRBJ1-1; D might be TRBD1 (6 bases). Trimming shortened V by 0 bases and J by 2 bases, and 10 bases separated the two germline ends. The CDR3 is 15 residues long. The germline V gene encodes CDR1 SGHAT and CDR2 FQNNGV. The CDR3 sequence: CASSLEGGGNTEAFF. CDR3 coding DNA: TGTGCCAGCAGCTTAGAAGGGGGGGGCAACACTGAAGCTTTCTTT. Full variable domain (missing parts from reference TRBV11-2 and TRBJ1-1): EAGVAQSPRYKIIEKRQSVAFWCNPISGHATLYWYQQILGQGPKLLIQFQNNGVVDDSQLPKDRFSAERLKGVDSTLKIQPAKLEDSAVYLCASSLEGGGNTEAFFGQGTRLTVV.

The chain carries TRBV7-2 and TRBJ2-3, with 9 bases identical to TRBD2. Trimming cost V 2 bases and J 2 bases; bases outside gene matches: 2. The CDR3 has 15 residues. CDR1 SGHTA and CDR2 FQGNSA come from the germline V gene. CDR3 nucleotide sequence: TGTGCCAGCAGCTTAACGGGACTAGCCACAGATACGCAGTATTTT. It encodes CASSLTGLATDTQYF. Supplemented by reference TRBV7-2 and TRBJ2-3, the full variable domain reads GAGVSQSPSNKVTEKGKDVELRCDPISGHTALYWYRQSLGQGLEFLIYFQGNSAPDKSGLPSDRFSAERTGGSVSTLTIQRTQQEDSAVYLCASSLTGLATDTQYFGPGTRLTVL.

This sequence joins TRBV29-1 and TRBJ2-7; TRBD1 matches 8 bases. Looked up from germline, CDR1 is SQVTM and CDR2 is ANQGSEA. The CDR3 is 12 residues long. For the CDR3, the DNA is TGCAGTACCAGGACAGGGAGGTACGAGCAGTACTTC. It encodes CSTRTGRYEQYF.

The rearrangement joins TRBV11-2 to TRBJ1-2; maybe TRBD1 (6 bases). Germline CDR1 and CDR2: SGHAT and FQNNGV. The CDR3 runs 13 residues. V was clipped by 6 bases and J by 1 base, with 9 bases between them. CDR3 in amino acids: CASRRTVNYGYTF. Written as DNA, the CDR3 is TGTGCCAGCAGACGGACAGTTAACTATGGCTACACCTTC.

V is TRBV19 and J is TRBJ2-1, with 8 bases matching TRBD1. This CDR3 is built from 13 residues. V was pared by 1 base and J by 10 bases, with 3 bases of the junction left unmatched. Germline CDR1 LNHDA, CDR2 SQIVND (reference sequence). The CDR3: CASSIVDRGEQFF. CDR3 bases: TGTGCCAGTAGTATAGTTGACAGGGGAGAGCAGTTCTTC.

This chain links TRBV7-2 with TRBJ1-2, with D tentatively TRBD1 (6 bases). V was clipped by 6 bases and J by 0 bases, with 14 bases between them. CDR3 length: 15 amino acids. Looked up from germline, CDR1 is SGHTA and CDR2 is FQGNSA. The CDR3 here is CASSRTQGANYGYTF. DNA for the CDR3: TGTGCCAGCAGTCGTACACAGGGAGCTAACTATGGCTACACCTTC.

This rearrangement joins TRBV7-9 to TRBJ2-1; 8 bases are shared with TRBD2. In germline, CDR1 is SEHNR, CDR2 FQNEAQ (reference sequence). The ends lost 1 base at V and 7 bases at J; junction bases unmatched: 12. The CDR3 has 17 amino acids. The CDR3 DNA follows: TGTGCCAGCAGCTTAGAAGGGTCCGGCGCGGGGGGAAATGAGCAGTTCTTC. It codes for CASSLEGSGAGGNEQFF. Based on the CDR3 plus reference TRBV7-9 and TRBJ2-1, the full variable domain is DTGVSQNPRHKITKRGQNVTFRCDPISEHNRLYWYRQTLGQGPEFLTYFQNEAQLEKSRLLSDRFSAERPKGSFSTLEIQRTEQGDSAMYLCASSLEGSGAGGNEQFFGPGTRLTVL.

The chain joins TRBV11-1 to TRBJ2-7, with 8 bases identical to TRBD1. CDR1 SGHAT and CDR2 FQDESV come from the germline V gene (reference sequence). Losses at the gene ends were 1 base for V and 6 bases for J; bases not matched to a gene: 5. This CDR3 spans 14 amino acids. The CDR3 nucleotides read TGTGCCAGCAGCTTAGTACAGGGGGTAGGCGAGCAGTACTTC. Protein: CASSLVQGVGEQYF.

This clone came up once. The chain employs TRBV30 and TRBJ2-2, with TRBD1 matching over 7 bases. CDR1 and CDR2 from the germline V gene are GTSNPN and SVGIG (reference sequence). V gave up 0 bases and J gave up 0 bases; unmatched junction bases: 7. The CDR3 has 17 residues. CDR3 in DNA: TGTGCCTGGAGTGTTAAGGGACAGACGACGAACACCGGGGAGCTGTTTTTT. Amino acids: CAWSVKGQTTNTGELFF.

V and J are TRBV4-3 and TRBJ2-1; 11 nucleotides match TRBD2. This CDR3 is built from 17 residues. The V gene end was trimmed by 0 bases and the J gene end by 6 bases; junction bases not matched to a gene: 7. Looked up from germline, CDR1 is LGHNA and CDR2 is YSLEER. The CDR3 is CASSQDNLAGGGNEQFF. CDR3 nucleotides: TGCGCCAGCAGCCAAGATAACCTAGCGGGAGGAGGCAATGAGCAGTTCTTC.

Only one count was recorded for this clone. The chain combines TRBV6-5 with TRBJ1-1; D may be TRBD1 (6 bases). This CDR3 region has 13 residues. Germline CDR1 and CDR2: MNHEY and SVGAGI. Trimming removed 6 bases at V and 3 bases at J, with 11 bases between. The CDR3 region is CASRTAGDTEAFF. DNA for the CDR3: TGTGCCAGCAGGACTGCAGGGGACACTGAAGCTTTCTTT.

The V and J genes are TRBV30 and TRBJ1-1; D uncertain. The CDR3 has 14 residues. The germline V gene has CDR1 GTSNPN and CDR2 SVGIG (reference sequence). The V and J ends lost 7 bases and 5 bases respectively, with 20 bases between them. Written as DNA, the CDR3 is TGTGCCTCAACCCGCCCCGAGGAGGTGACTGAAGCTTTCTTT. Its translation: CASTRPEEVTEAFF.

V and J are TRBV25-1 and TRBJ2-6, with 9 bases aligning to TRBD1. Trimming removed 2 bases from V and 2 bases from J; junction bases left unmatched: 7. Germline CDR1 MGHDK, CDR2 SYGVNS. The CDR3 contains 18 residues. The CDR3 loop is CASSEEYRGRTGANVLTF. In DNA form, the CDR3 reads TGTGCCAGCAGTGAAGAGTACAGGGGGCGTACTGGGGCCAACGTCCTGACTTTC. Based on the CDR3 plus reference TRBV25-1 and TRBJ2-6, the full variable domain is EADIYQTPRYLVIGTGKKITLECSQTMGHDKMYWYQQDPGMELHLIHYSYGVNSTEKGDLSSESTVSRIRTEHFPLTLESARPSHTSQYLCASSEEYRGRTGANVLTFGAGSRLTVL.

The chain has TRBV2 and TRBJ2-5; 11 nucleotides line up with TRBD2. There are 15 residues in the CDR3. Germline-derived CDR1 and CDR2 are SNHLY and FYNNEI. The V and J ends lost 3 bases and 5 bases, in that order; junction bases with no gene match: 5. CDR3 region: CASSENLAGGETQYF. The DNA of the CDR3 is TGTGCCAGCAGTGAGAATCTAGCGGGAGGTGAGACCCAGTACTTC.